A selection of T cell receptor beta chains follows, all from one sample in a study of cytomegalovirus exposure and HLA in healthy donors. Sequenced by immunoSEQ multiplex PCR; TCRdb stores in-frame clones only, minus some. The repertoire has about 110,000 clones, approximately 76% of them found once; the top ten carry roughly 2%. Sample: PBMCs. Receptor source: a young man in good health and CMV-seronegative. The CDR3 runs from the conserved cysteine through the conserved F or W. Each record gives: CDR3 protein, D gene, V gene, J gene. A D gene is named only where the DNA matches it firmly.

CASSGVGWDYPF	NA	TRBV18	TRBJ1-2
CASGYQGKQYF	NA	TRBV6-1	TRBJ2-7
CASSLRGRVEQYF	NA	TRBV6-5	TRBJ2-7
CASSPGGTNTGELFF	TRBD2	TRBV11-3	TRBJ2-2
CASSPEGDPANTEAFF	NA	TRBV27	TRBJ1-1
CASSEASGGNTEAFF	NA	TRBV2	TRBJ1-1
CASKTGSNSPLHF	NA	TRBV27	TRBJ1-6
CASSLDSLQNYGYTF	NA	TRBV5-1	TRBJ1-2
CATRQGTYNSPLHF	TRBD1	TRBV27	TRBJ1-6
CASSPGDRVYEQYF	TRBD1	TRBV18	TRBJ2-7
CASSTDSSTAEAFF	NA	TRBV7-9	TRBJ1-1
CASSPSTDTQYF	NA	TRBV9	TRBJ2-3
CASSSTPPGQGNYGYTF	TRBD1	TRBV27	TRBJ1-2
CASSDGGQETQYF	NA	TRBV25-1	TRBJ2-5